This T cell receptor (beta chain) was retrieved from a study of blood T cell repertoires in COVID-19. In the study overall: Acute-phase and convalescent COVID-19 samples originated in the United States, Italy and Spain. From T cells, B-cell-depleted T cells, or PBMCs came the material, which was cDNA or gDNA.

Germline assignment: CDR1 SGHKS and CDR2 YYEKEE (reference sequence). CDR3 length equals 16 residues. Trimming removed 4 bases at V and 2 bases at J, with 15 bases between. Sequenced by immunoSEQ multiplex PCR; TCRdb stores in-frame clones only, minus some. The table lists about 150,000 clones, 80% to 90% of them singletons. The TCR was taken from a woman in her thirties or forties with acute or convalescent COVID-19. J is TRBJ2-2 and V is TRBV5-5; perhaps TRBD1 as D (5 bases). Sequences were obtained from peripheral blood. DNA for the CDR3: TGTGCCAGCAGCATACACATCGACAGTAACACCGGGGAGCTGTTTTTT. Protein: CASSIHIDSNTGELFF.